This T cell receptor beta chain is from a study of cytomegalovirus exposure and HLA in healthy donors. Study-wide results and caveats: Later analysis demonstrated an association between a missense DCLRE1C variant and TCR beta V- and J-gene trimming.

Use of 60 Vbeta and 13 Jbeta primers characterized the PCR. Measured with immunoSEQ multiplex PCR; TCRdb has only the in-frame clones, and not every one. The table includes under 150,000 clones, roughly 78% detected once. V gave up 3 bases and J gave up 2 bases, with 6 bases separating them. The germline gives CDR1 MNHEY, CDR2 SMNVEV (reference sequence). This CDR3 region has 13 residues. Comment on this clone: Its antigen is currently unknown.

The specimen sequenced was PBMCs. The rearrangement links TRBV27 to TRBJ2-3, with D possibly TRBD2 on 6 matching bases. The receptor was isolated from a man aged 35 to 55 in good health and CMV-seropositive. In DNA form, the CDR3 reads TGTGCCAGCAGTTTGGACTACACAGATACGCAGTATTTT. It yields the protein CASSLDYTDTQYF.